The rows below give T cell receptor beta chains drawn from one sample of a study of cytomegalovirus exposure and HLA in healthy donors. TCRdb keeps only in-frame clones here, not all; method: immunoSEQ multiplex PCR. Of 200,000 or so clones detected, approximately 81% appear once; the ten largest clones hold over 1%. Sequenced sample: PBMCs. These receptors were taken from a human donor in good health. Each CDR3 is given with its conserved first and last residue. The D gene is left open where the match is weak. Expanded clones get a size class; other rows say once, few or many, or leave the size out.

clone_size,j_call,v_call,d_call,cdr3_aa,cdr3_nt
.,TRBJ2-2,TRBV7-3,.,CASSLLPRGGGELFF,TGTGCCAGCAGCTTACTCCCTAGGGGGGGCGGGGAGCTGTTTTTT
.,TRBJ2-7,TRBV7-2,TRBD1,CASSLGRTGAGYEQYF,TGTGCCAGCAGTCTAGGCCGGACAGGGGCCGGATACGAGCAGTACTTC
.,TRBJ2-7,TRBV2,TRBD1,CASTPSGTGRYEQYF,TGTGCCAGCACCCCATCCGGGACAGGGAGGTACGAGCAGTACTTC
.,TRBJ2-7,TRBV7-9,.,CSSNLPGTGTTSYEQYF,TGTTCCAGCAACCTCCCTGGGACCGGGACAACCTCCTACGAGCAGTACTTC
few,TRBJ2-7,TRBV6-5,TRBD1,CASSVGQGAYEQYF,TGTGCCAGCAGTGTGGGACAGGGGGCCTACGAGCAGTACTTC
.,TRBJ2-7,TRBV5-4,TRBD2,CASSFDAGGTHEQYF,TGTGCCAGCAGCTTCGATGCGGGAGGGACCCACGAGCAGTACTTC
.,TRBJ2-1,TRBV7-9,.,CASLGPKNEQFF,TGTGCCAGCTTGGGGCCGAAGAATGAGCAGTTCTTC
.,TRBJ1-2,TRBV28,.,CASSLDGYGYTF,TGTGCCAGCAGTTTAGACGGGTATGGCTACACCTTC
.,TRBJ1-5,TRBV7-9,.,CASSSGQGLGWPQHF,TGTGCCAGCAGCTCGGGACAAGGGTTGGGTTGGCCCCAGCATTTT
.,TRBJ2-5,TRBV7-9,.,CASVERTLGLLQETQYF,TGTGCCAGCGTGGAGCGGACCCTTGGACTGCTCCAAGAGACCCAGTACTTC
.,TRBJ1-1,TRBV5-1,.,CASSLVGGLNTEAFF,TGCGCCAGCAGCTTGGTTGGAGGACTGAACACTGAAGCTTTCTTT
.,TRBJ2-5,TRBV4-3,TRBD1,CASSQVTGGEGQETQYF,TGCGCCAGCAGCCAAGTAACAGGGGGTGAGGGGCAAGAGACCCAGTACTTC
.,TRBJ2-2,TRBV18,.,CASSLFSGQNTGELFF,TGTGCCAGCTCACTATTTTCAGGGCAGAACACCGGGGAGCTGTTTTTT
once,TRBJ2-2,TRBV5-4,.,CASSRGIGGELFF,TGTGCCAGCAGCCGAGGAATTGGCGGGGAGCTGTTTTTT
.,TRBJ2-1,TRBV7-2,TRBD2,CASSLDGTSGRYEQFF,TGTGCCAGCAGCTTAGATGGGACTAGCGGGAGGTATGAGCAGTTCTTC
.,TRBJ1-1,TRBV7-9,TRBD1,CASSSPGTGPNTEAFF,TGTGCCAGCAGCTCCCCAGGGACAGGACCGAACACTGAAGCTTTCTTT
.,TRBJ2-7,TRBV7-9,.,CASSLGGPRSSYEQYF,TGTGCCAGCAGCTTAGGGGGGCCTCGAAGCTCCTACGAGCAGTACTTC
.,TRBJ2-7,TRBV5-1,TRBD2,CASSLGWGGEYEQYF,TGCGCCAGCAGCTTGGGGTGGGGGGGAGAATACGAGCAGTACTTC
.,TRBJ2-5,TRBV15,.,CATTRGRRTQYF,TGTGCCACCACTCGCGGCCGACGCACCCAGTACTTC
.,TRBJ2-2,TRBV4-3,.,CASSQVTSGNTGELFF,TGCGCCAGCAGCCAAGTCACATCAGGGAACACCGGGGAGCTGTTTTTT
.,TRBJ1-2,TRBV28,.,CASSQKRGNYGYTF,TGTGCCAGCAGTCAAAAGAGGGGGAACTATGGCTACACCTTC
.,TRBJ2-1,TRBV2,.,CASSEAPGGRWNEQFF,TGTGCCAGCAGTGAGGCCCCGGGGGGCCGCTGGAATGAGCAGTTCTTC
.,TRBJ2-7,TRBV19,TRBD1,CASRIVGQGAYEQYF,TGTGCCAGTAGAATTGTGGGACAGGGGGCTTACGAGCAGTACTTC
.,TRBJ1-2,TRBV11-2,.,CASSQGLSSRVTF,TGTGCCAGCAGCCAGGGACTTTCGAGTAGAGTCACCTTC
.,TRBJ2-5,TRBV7-9,.,CASTVASRGTQYF,TGTGCCAGCACGGTGGCCTCACGGGGGACCCAGTACTTC
few,TRBJ2-7,TRBV6-6,TRBD1,CASSYPTGGVVGEQYF,TGTGCCAGCAGTTACCCAACAGGGGGCGTCGTGGGAGAGCAGTACTTC
.,TRBJ1-1,TRBV2,.,CASSSLGGGRNTEAFF,TGTGCCAGCAGCTCCCTTGGGGGAGGACGGAACACTGAAGCTTTCTTT
.,TRBJ2-7,TRBV5-1,TRBD2,CASSSRTSGAYEQYF,TGCGCCAGCAGCTCTCGGACTAGCGGGGCCTACGAGCAGTACTTC
.,TRBJ2-3,TRBV19,TRBD1,CASSSSRDRDLTDTQYF,TGTGCCAGTAGTTCGTCCCGGGACAGGGACCTAACAGATACGCAGTATTTT
.,TRBJ2-5,TRBV9,TRBD2,CASSVRASGAQETQYF,TGTGCCAGCAGCGTACGGGCTAGCGGGGCCCAAGAGACCCAGTACTTC
.,TRBJ2-3,TRBV5-4,TRBD2,CASSLGLAGALDTQYF,TGTGCCAGCAGCTTGGGACTAGCGGGAGCATTAGATACGCAGTATTTT
few,TRBJ2-1,TRBV7-2,.,CASSQRRGNEQFF,TGTGCCAGCAGCCAGCGACGGGGCAATGAGCAGTTCTTC
.,TRBJ2-5,TRBV7-9,.,CSSSLDTLVQETQYF,TGTTCCAGCAGCTTAGACACGCTAGTCCAAGAGACCCAGTACTTC
.,TRBJ2-5,TRBV29-1,.,CSVEGGGETQYF,TGCAGCGTTGAAGGAGGCGGGGAGACCCAGTACTTC
.,TRBJ2-4,TRBV6-1,.,CASSDLYLAKNIQYF,TGTGCCAGCAGTGATCTATATTTAGCCAAAAACATTCAGTACTTC
.,TRBJ1-1,TRBV20-1,.,CSATYETSAFF,TGCAGTGCTACCTACGAGACATCAGCTTTCTTT
once,TRBJ2-1,TRBV4-1,TRBD2,CASSQVPGLAGNNEQFF,TGCGCCAGCAGCCAAGTACCTGGACTAGCGGGAAACAATGAGCAGTTCTTC
.,TRBJ2-7,TRBV28,TRBD2,CASSYSTSGNGDEQYF,TGTGCCAGCAGCTACTCCACTAGCGGGAACGGGGACGAGCAGTACTTC
.,TRBJ2-3,TRBV29-1,.,CSVGRLAGASTDTQYF,TGCAGCGTTGGAAGGCTTGCTGGGGCCAGCACAGATACGCAGTATTTT
.,TRBJ2-6,TRBV6-1,TRBD1,CASSGSGGAPGANVLTF,TGTGCCAGCAGTGGGTCAGGGGGCGCGCCTGGGGCCAACGTCCTGACTTTC
.,TRBJ2-3,TRBV27,TRBD2,CASSPPYGHILAGAAGDTQYF,TGTGCCAGCAGTCCCCCCTATGGGCACATACTAGCGGGAGCGGCCGGGGATACGCAGTATTTT